These 17 T cell receptor beta chains were all obtained from the same sample, sequenced in a study of T-cell reconstitution after alpha-beta-depleted transplantation in children. Unique molecular identifiers tagged the TCRbeta library. TCRdb re-analysed the PCR reads in MiXCR, keeping a single row per CDR3 protein. The repertoire holds about 980,000 distinct CDR3 sequences, with about 29% as singletons. Here the sequenced sample was PBMCs, mostly from graft donor cells, taken 360 days after TCRalphabeta/CD19-depleted stem cell transplant. The receptors here all came from a boy younger than two who had a stem cell transplant for SCID, so the T cells may come from the graft donor.

This clonotype has only a few counts. V is TRBV5-1 and J is TRBJ2-7, with D unclear. The CDR3 is made up of 13 amino acids. Trimming took off 0 bases at V and 6 bases at J, with 10 bases between the two ends. Germline V CDR1 and CDR2: SGHRS, YFSETQ. CDR3 sequence: CASSLVYGVEQYF. The DNA of the CDR3 is TGCGCCAGCAGCTTGGTGTATGGGGTCGAGCAGTACTTC.

The V and J genes are TRBV6-2 or TRBV6-3 and TRBJ1-2, with 7 bases that match TRBD1. Germline assignment: CDR1 MNHEY and CDR2 SVGEGT. The V and J ends lost 4 bases and 4 bases, in that order; junction bases with no gene match: 12. The CDR3 runs to 16 residues. CDR3 coding DNA: TGTGCCAGCAGTTCGATAAATCAACAGGGGACCTATGGCTACACCTTC. Translation: CASSSINQQGTYGYTF.

The chain joins TRBV12-3 or TRBV12-4 to TRBJ2-1; D possibly corresponds to TRBD2 (6 bases). The CDR3 runs to 15 residues. V was clipped by 11 bases and J by 2 bases, with 19 bases between them. The DNA of the CDR3 is TGTGCCGGGGGGATGTCGGGGTCCACCTACAATGAGCAGTTCTTC. It translates to CAGGMSGSTYNEQFF.

The count of this clonotype is one. The rearrangement joins TRBV29-1 to TRBJ2-3, with D perhaps TRBD2 (6 bases). The V end lost 1 base, the J end lost 0 bases, and 8 bases lay between the germline ends. Germline lookup yields CDR1 SQVTM and CDR2 ANQGSEA. This CDR3 has 14 amino acids. CDR3 amino acids: CSVEVADSTDTQYF. The CDR3 bases are TGCAGCGTTGAAGTAGCGGATAGCACAGATACGCAGTATTTT.

This clonotype was counted a few times. The chain carries TRBV9 and TRBJ1-1; maybe TRBD1 (5 bases). There are 16 residues in the CDR3. V dropped 0 bases and J dropped 5 bases, with 17 bases sitting between them. CDR1 and CDR2 from the germline V gene are SGDLS and YYNGEE. The CDR3 here is CASSVARVGRRTEAFF. CDR3 DNA sequence: TGTGCCAGCAGCGTAGCTAGGGTGGGGCGGAGAACTGAAGCTTTCTTT.

The chain joins TRBV5-1 to TRBJ2-5, with TRBD1 identical over 9 bases. CDR1 and CDR2 (germline): SGHRS, YFSETQ. The CDR3 is 14 amino acids. The V gene end was trimmed by 2 bases and the J gene end by 5 bases; junction bases not matched to a gene: 4. CDR3 loop: CASSFGGQGETQYF. The CDR3 DNA reads as TGCGCCAGCAGCTTCGGTGGACAGGGGGAGACCCAGTACTTC. Full variable domain (missing parts from reference TRBV5-1 and TRBJ2-5): KAGVTQTPRYLIKTRGQQVTLSCSPISGHRSVSWYQQTPGQGLQFLFEYFSETQRNKGNFPGRFSGRQFSNSRSEMNVSTLELGDSALYLCASSFGGQGETQYFGPGTRLLVL.

The chain links TRBV5-1 to TRBJ1-4; the D is unclear. This CDR3 has 15 residues. Germline V gene lookup returns CDR1 SGHRS and CDR2 YFSETQ. The ends were cut back, 1 base at V and 5 bases at J, with 12 bases in the middle. Written as DNA, the CDR3 is TGCGCCAGCAGCTTGTCTCGCAAATTAAATGAAAAACTGTTTTTT. It codes for CASSLSRKLNEKLFF.

This chain links TRBV5-1 with TRBJ2-3; 7 positions match TRBD2. Germline CDR1 reads SGHRS; CDR2 reads YFSETQ. With V trimmed by 4 bases and J by 1 base, 15 bases remained unmatched. The CDR3 sequence is 18 residues long. CDR3 sequence: CASSPTGRLAFGTDTQYF. In nucleotides, the CDR3 is TGCGCCAGCAGCCCCACGGGTAGACTAGCCTTTGGCACAGATACGCAGTATTTT.

This clonotype was counted between two and nine times. The chain links TRBV6-1 to TRBJ2-2, with D perhaps matching TRBD1 or TRBD2 (5 bases each). The CDR3 length is 15 residues. Trimming cost V 5 bases and J 4 bases, with 14 bases left between them. In germline, CDR1 is MNHNS, CDR2 SASEGT. Here the CDR3 DNA reads TGTGCCAGCAGTCGCCAGGGAGTAGGCACCGGGGAGCTGTTTTTT. Its protein is CASSRQGVGTGELFF.

This clonotype was seen a few times. This rearrangement joins TRBV12-3 or TRBV12-4 to TRBJ2-1; D gene ambiguous. There are 11 residues in the CDR3. The V end was cut by 7 bases, the J end by 15 bases, with 16 bases between. In nucleotides, the CDR3 is TGTGCCAGCACCAGTGCCGGTGCGTGGTTCTTC. It encodes CASTSAGAWFF.

CDR3 sequence: CASRSDLANYEQYF. Written as DNA, the CDR3 is TGTGCCAGCAGGTCTGATCTAGCGAACTACGAGCAGTACTTC. The chain employs TRBV12-3 or TRBV12-4 and TRBJ2-7; TRBD2 might be the D (6 bases). The CDR3 consists of 14 residues. Trimming stripped 6 bases from V and 3 bases from J, with 15 bases between.

The sample holds a few counts of this clonotype. The V gene is TRBV3-1, the J gene TRBJ2-3; TRBD2 matches 9 bases. CDR1 and CDR2 (germline): LGHDT, YNNKEL (reference sequence). With V trimmed by 4 bases and J by 8 bases, 10 bases remained unmatched. This CDR3 is built from 15 residues. CDR3 residues: CASSPEAGGYGTQYF. The CDR3 DNA reads as TGTGCCAGCAGCCCCGAAGCGGGGGGATATGGTACGCAGTATTTT.

The chain is built from TRBV12-3 or TRBV12-4 and TRBJ2-2; TRBD2 matches 8 bases. The V and J ends lost 1 base and 7 bases, in that order; junction bases with no gene match: 11. This CDR3 has 17 residues. The DNA of the CDR3 is TGTGCCAGCAGTTTAGATCCGGGACTAGGTTTCAACGGGGAGCTGTTTTTT. Protein sequence: CASSLDPGLGFNGELFF.

The sample holds a few counts of this clonotype. J is TRBJ2-7 and V is TRBV6-5, with 10 bases matching TRBD2. From germline, CDR1 is MNHEY and CDR2 SVGAGI. CDR3 length: 15 amino acids. After removal of 7 bases from V and 0 bases from J, the junction contained 6 bases not matched to a gene. For the CDR3, the DNA is TGTGCCAGCACCAATGGACTAGCGGTCTCCTACGAGCAGTACTTC. Translation: CASTNGLAVSYEQYF.

The chain joins TRBV4-2 to TRBJ2-7; 8 bases are a match to TRBD2. Germline CDR1 is LGHNA and CDR2 is YNFKEQ. The CDR3 contains 14 residues. The junction had 9 bases not matched to a gene; V was cut back by 5 bases and J by 6 bases. The CDR3 bases are TGTGCCAGCAGCTCAAGGGGACTAGACGGCGAGCAGTACTTC. Translated, it gives CASSSRGLDGEQYF.

This sequence joins TRBV5-1 and TRBJ1-1; 7 bases are shared with TRBD1. V trimming: 4 bases; J trimming: 0 bases; junction bases outside the gene matches: 9. Germline values: CDR1 SGHRS, CDR2 YFSETQ. This CDR3 region has 16 residues. The CDR3 DNA is TGCGCCAGCAGCCGGAACAGGGGTAACATGAACACTGAAGCTTTCTTT. The encoded protein is CASSRNRGNMNTEAFF. Full variable domain (missing parts from reference TRBV5-1 and TRBJ1-1): KAGVTQTPRYLIKTRGQQVTLSCSPISGHRSVSWYQQTPGQGLQFLFEYFSETQRNKGNFPGRFSGRQFSNSRSEMNVSTLELGDSALYLCASSRNRGNMNTEAFFGQGTRLTVV.

This chain uses TRBV7-9 with TRBJ1-2, with D perhaps matching TRBD1 (5 bases). This CDR3 comprises 17 residues. Germline assignment: CDR1 SEHNR and CDR2 FQNEAQ (reference sequence). The germline V and J ends were trimmed by 3 bases and 0 bases, with 17 bases remaining between them. The CDR3 region is CASSFQGVEGPNYGYTF. Written as DNA, the CDR3 is TGTGCCAGCAGCTTTCAGGGAGTAGAGGGTCCTAACTATGGCTACACCTTC.